The rows below give T cell receptor beta chains drawn from one sample of a study of blood T cell repertoires in COVID-19. Sequencing used immunoSEQ multiplex PCR; TCRdb keeps in-frame clones, though not all of them. The sample records a few hundred thousand clones, around 86% being singletons. The sequenced sample consisted of PBMCs or T cells enriched from blood (not recorded which). The origin of the receptors is a woman aged 50 to 60 who had recovered from COVID-19. The CDR3 runs from the conserved cysteine through the conserved F or W. D genes are given only for firm matches. Clone size is shown for a subset of rows, as once, few, many or a class of expanded clone.

DNA	CDR3	V	J	size	D
TGTGCCAGCAGCCAACCCGGACTAGCGGGAGTTATGACCGGGGAGCTGTTTTTT	CASSQPGLAGVMTGELFF	TRBV4-2	TRBJ2-2	-	TRBD2
TGTGCCAGCAGCTGGACAGGCCAAGAGACCCAGTACTTC	CASSWTGQETQYF	TRBV7-2	TRBJ2-5	-	TRBD1
TGTGCCAGCAGCTCAGGGCCGCTTAATGAAAAACTGTTTTTT	CASSSGPLNEKLFF	TRBV7-2	TRBJ1-4	-	-
TGTGCCAGCAGCTTAGGGGCAGGACAGCCCCAGCATTTT	CASSLGAGQPQHF	TRBV7-8	TRBJ1-5	-	-
TGTGCCAGCAGCTCGATTCCCCGGGCCGGGGAGCTGTTTTTT	CASSSIPRAGELFF	TRBV7-9	TRBJ2-2	-	-
TGTGCCAGCGGGACAGGGTTCAATCAGCCCCAGCATTTT	CASGTGFNQPQHF	TRBV6-4	TRBJ1-5	-	TRBD1
TGTGCCAGTAGTTTATTCGGACAGGAGAATCAGCCCCAGCATTTT	CASSLFGQENQPQHF	TRBV19	TRBJ1-5	-	TRBD1
TGTGCCAGCAGTCCCTGGGACAGCCTCACAGATACGCAGTATTTT	CASSPWDSLTDTQYF	TRBV6-5	TRBJ2-3	-	TRBD1
TGTGCCAGCAGCTTAGTCGGTGTGGAGACCCAGTACTTC	CASSLVGVETQYF	TRBV13	TRBJ2-5	-	-
TGTGCCAGCAGCTTAGTTGGGGACAGGGTAAATGAAAAACTGTTTTTT	CASSLVGDRVNEKLFF	TRBV11-2	TRBJ1-4	-	TRBD1
TGTGCCAGCAGCTTATCCCGACTAGCGGGAGTGGACAATAGGCAGTATTTT	CASSLSRLAGVDNRQYF	TRBV7-2	TRBJ2-3	-	TRBD2
TGCAGCGTTGAAGTGCGGGCATACAGGGAAATTCAGTACTTC	CSVEVRAYREIQYF	TRBV29-1	TRBJ2-5	-	-
TGTGCCAGTAGTATCCGACTAGCGGGGAATGAGCAGTTCTTC	CASSIRLAGNEQFF	TRBV19	TRBJ2-1	-	TRBD2
TGTGCCAGCAGTGCGGTGGACAGGGGAGGCTACACCTTC	CASSAVDRGGYTF	TRBV25-1	TRBJ1-2	-	TRBD1
TGTGCCAGCAGCTTAGGCAGGGGCGATGAGCAGTTCTTC	CASSLGRGDEQFF	TRBV7-2	TRBJ2-1	-	-
TGCAGTGCTAGTTGGGGGCACTATGGCTACACCTTC	CSASWGHYGYTF	TRBV20-1	TRBJ1-2	-	-
TGTGCTAGCAGCAAAGGACAGGGCTTAACGGAGACCCAGTACTTC	CASSKGQGLTETQYF	TRBV7-7	TRBJ2-5	-	TRBD1
TGTGCCAGCAGGGCTACACCGACAGCGATCTATGGCTACACCTTC	CASRATPTAIYGYTF	TRBV27	TRBJ1-2	-	-
TGTGCCTGGAGAAGAGTCGCCTCCTACGAGCAGTACTTC	CAWRRVASYEQYF	TRBV30	TRBJ2-7	-	-
TGTGCCAGCTCACCTGTGCCTACGAACACTGAAGCTTTCTTT	CASSPVPTNTEAFF	TRBV18	TRBJ1-1	once	-
TGTGCCAGCAGCCACATTTTGCGGAGGGGCACAGATACGCAGTATTTT	CASSHILRRGTDTQYF	TRBV14	TRBJ2-3	-	-
TGTGCCAGCAGTGAACAGGTGAACACCGGGGAGCTGTTTTTT	CASSEQVNTGELFF	TRBV6-1	TRBJ2-2	once	-
TGTGCCAGTAGTATCCGTTCCGCCCCTGGCGGGGGGGCGGGGTTGACAGATACGCAGTATTTT	CASSIRSAPGGGAGLTDTQYF	TRBV19	TRBJ2-3	-	TRBD2
TGTGCCAGCAGCCAAACCCCGGGACAAGCCTACGAGCAGTACTTC	CASSQTPGQAYEQYF	TRBV9	TRBJ2-7	-	-
TGTGCCAGCAGTAACCTGGACAGTAGCGTCTATGGCTACACCTTC	CASSNLDSSVYGYTF	TRBV25-1	TRBJ1-2	-	-
TGTGCCAGTAGTATATGGACAGGAGAAGCTTTCTTT	CASSIWTGEAFF	TRBV19	TRBJ1-1	-	TRBD1
TGTGCCAGCAGTGGACACAGGGGGGATACCTACAATGAGCAGTTCTTC	CASSGHRGDTYNEQFF	TRBV2	TRBJ2-1	once	TRBD1
TGTGCCAGCAGCCAAGATGTAGGGAGGTTGGCGAATGGCTACACCTTC	CASSQDVGRLANGYTF	TRBV3-1/TRBV3-2	TRBJ1-2	few	-
TGTGCCAGCAGCTTTCAGTCTTTTCAAGAGACCCAGTACTTC	CASSFQSFQETQYF	TRBV7-8	TRBJ2-5	-	-
TGTGCCAGCTTAACGGGACAGGGAAGTCAGCCCCAGCATTTT	CASLTGQGSQPQHF	TRBV6-5	TRBJ1-5	-	TRBD1
TGTGCCAGTAGTCTCCGGAGCTCTGGAAACACCATATATTTT	CASSLRSSGNTIYF	TRBV19	TRBJ1-3	-	-
TGCAGTGCTCAAATGAACACTGAAGCTTTCTTT	CSAQMNTEAFF	TRBV20-1	TRBJ1-1	-	-
TGTGCCAGCAGCTTGCGACTAGCGGGAGAAAACACCGGGGAGCTGTTTTTT	CASSLRLAGENTGELFF	TRBV7-9	TRBJ2-2	once	TRBD2
TGTGCCACCAGTGATCTCAGGGGTGGCTACACCTTC	CATSDLRGGYTF	TRBV24-1	TRBJ1-2	-	-
TGTGCCAGCAGTTCGATGGGGTGGGGGGAGAGCTCCTACAATGAGCAGTTCTTC	CASSSMGWGESSYNEQFF	TRBV28	TRBJ2-1	-	-
TGTGCCAGCAGGGCCCTCCTCGGAAGCGGGAGGGCCGGTGAGCAGTTCTTC	CASRALLGSGRAGEQFF	TRBV27	TRBJ2-1	-	TRBD2
TGCGCCAGCAGCCAAGACTTCGGCGGGAACACTGAAGCTTTCTTT	CASSQDFGGNTEAFF	TRBV4-3	TRBJ1-1	once	-
TGTGCCAGCAGCTTGGCGGGGGCAGAGACCCAGTACTTC	CASSLAGAETQYF	TRBV7-2	TRBJ2-5	-	-
TGTGCCAGCAGTGCGGACAGATGGGATGGCTACACCTTC	CASSADRWDGYTF	TRBV2	TRBJ1-2	few	-
TGTGCCAGCAGCCCGGCGACAGGGTCGGTTGGAAACACCATATATTTT	CASSPATGSVGNTIYF	TRBV7-2	TRBJ1-3	-	TRBD1
TGTGCCAGCAGATGGACAGGGGGCGAGGGCTACACCTTC	CASRWTGGEGYTF	TRBV27	TRBJ1-2	-	TRBD1